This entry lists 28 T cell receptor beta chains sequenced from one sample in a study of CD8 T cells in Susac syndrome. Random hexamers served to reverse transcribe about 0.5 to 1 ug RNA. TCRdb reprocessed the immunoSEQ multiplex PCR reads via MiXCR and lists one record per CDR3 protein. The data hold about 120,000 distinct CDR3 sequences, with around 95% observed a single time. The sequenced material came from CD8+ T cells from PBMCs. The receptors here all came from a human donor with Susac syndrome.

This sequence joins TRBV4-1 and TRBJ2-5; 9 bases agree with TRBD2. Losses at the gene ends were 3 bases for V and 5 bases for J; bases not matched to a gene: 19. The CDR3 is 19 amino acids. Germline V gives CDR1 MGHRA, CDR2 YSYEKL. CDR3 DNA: TGCGCCAGCAGCCAGAAGATAGCGGCGGGAGGGCCTTCGGGGGAGACCCAGTACTTC. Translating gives CASSQKIAAGGPSGETQYF.

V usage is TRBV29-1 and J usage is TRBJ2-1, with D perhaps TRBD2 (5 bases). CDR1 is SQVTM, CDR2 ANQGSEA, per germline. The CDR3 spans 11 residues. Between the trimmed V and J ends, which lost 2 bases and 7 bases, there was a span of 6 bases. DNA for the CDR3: TGCAGCGTTGAACGGGGTAATGAGCAGTTCTTC. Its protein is CSVERGNEQFF.

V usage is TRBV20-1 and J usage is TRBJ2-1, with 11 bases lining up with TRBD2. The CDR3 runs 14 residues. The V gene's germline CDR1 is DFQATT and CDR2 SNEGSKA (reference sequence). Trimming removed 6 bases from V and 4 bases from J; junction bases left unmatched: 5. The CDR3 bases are TGCAGTGCCAATAGCGGGAGGGATTACAATGAGCAGTTCTTC. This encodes CSANSGRDYNEQFF.

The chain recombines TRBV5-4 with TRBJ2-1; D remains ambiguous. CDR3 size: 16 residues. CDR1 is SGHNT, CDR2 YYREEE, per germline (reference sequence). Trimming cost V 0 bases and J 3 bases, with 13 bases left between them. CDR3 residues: CASSLDRLWSYNEQFF. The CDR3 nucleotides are TGTGCCAGCAGCTTGGATCGACTCTGGAGCTACAATGAGCAGTTCTTC.

The CDR3 bases are TGTGCCAGCAGTCGGAGGGCATACTCAGATACGCAGTATTTT. Translating it yields CASSRRAYSDTQYF. The gene calls are TRBV27 and TRBJ2-3, with D possibly TRBD2 on 6 matching bases. V dropped 5 bases and J dropped 4 bases, with 13 bases sitting between them. This CDR3 spans 14 amino acids. The germline gives CDR1 MNHEY, CDR2 SMNVEV (reference sequence).

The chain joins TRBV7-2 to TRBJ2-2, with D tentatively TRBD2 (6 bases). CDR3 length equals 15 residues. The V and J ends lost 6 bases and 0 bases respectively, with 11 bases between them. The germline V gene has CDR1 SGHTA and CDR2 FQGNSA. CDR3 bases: TGTGCCAGCAGGGGTAGCGGAACGAACACCGGGGAGCTGTTTTTT. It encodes CASRGSGTNTGELFF.

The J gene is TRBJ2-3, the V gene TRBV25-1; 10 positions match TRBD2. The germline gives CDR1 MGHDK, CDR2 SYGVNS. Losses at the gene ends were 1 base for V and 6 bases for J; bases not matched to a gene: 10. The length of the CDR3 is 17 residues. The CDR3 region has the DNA TGTGCCAGCAGTGAATCAACAACGAGCGGGAGGGAGGATACGCAGTATTTT. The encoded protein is CASSESTTSGREDTQYF.

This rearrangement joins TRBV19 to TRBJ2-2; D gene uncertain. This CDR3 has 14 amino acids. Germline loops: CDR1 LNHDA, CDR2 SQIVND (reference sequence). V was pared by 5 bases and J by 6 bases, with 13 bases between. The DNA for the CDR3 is TGTGCCAGTAGTCCCCTAGTGGGCCCCGGGGAGCTGTTTTTT. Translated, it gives CASSPLVGPGELFF.

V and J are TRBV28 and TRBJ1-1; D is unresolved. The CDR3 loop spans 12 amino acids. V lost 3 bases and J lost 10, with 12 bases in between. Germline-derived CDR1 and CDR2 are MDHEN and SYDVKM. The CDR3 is CASSLGAAGAFF. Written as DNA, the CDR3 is TGTGCCAGCAGTTTGGGTGCCGCTGGAGCTTTCTTT.

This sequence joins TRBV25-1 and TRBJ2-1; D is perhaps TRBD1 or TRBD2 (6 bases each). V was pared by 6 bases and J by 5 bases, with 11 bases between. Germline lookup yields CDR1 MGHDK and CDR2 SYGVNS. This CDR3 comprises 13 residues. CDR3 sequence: CASREGGDNEQFF. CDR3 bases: TGTGCCAGCAGAGAGGGGGGCGACAATGAGCAGTTCTTC.

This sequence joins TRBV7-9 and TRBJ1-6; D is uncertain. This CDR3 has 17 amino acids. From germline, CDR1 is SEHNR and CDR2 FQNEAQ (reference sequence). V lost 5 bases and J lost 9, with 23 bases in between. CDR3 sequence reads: CASSPPGEKHHGSPLHF. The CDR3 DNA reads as TGTGCCAGCAGCCCGCCGGGCGAGAAGCATCATGGTTCACCCCTCCACTTT. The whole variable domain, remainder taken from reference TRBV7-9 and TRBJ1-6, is DTGVSQNPRHKITKRGQNVTFRCDPISEHNRLYWYRQTLGQGPEFLTYFQNEAQLEKSRLLSDRFSAERPKGSFSTLEIQRTEQGDSAMYLCASSPPGEKHHGSPLHFGNGTRLTVT.

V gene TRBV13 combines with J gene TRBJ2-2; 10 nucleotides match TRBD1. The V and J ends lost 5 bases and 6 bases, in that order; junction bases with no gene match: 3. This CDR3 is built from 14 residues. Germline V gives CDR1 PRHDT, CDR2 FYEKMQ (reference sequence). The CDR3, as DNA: TGTGCCAGCAGCCGGGGACAGGGGCCCGGGGAGCTGTTTTTT. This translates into CASSRGQGPGELFF.

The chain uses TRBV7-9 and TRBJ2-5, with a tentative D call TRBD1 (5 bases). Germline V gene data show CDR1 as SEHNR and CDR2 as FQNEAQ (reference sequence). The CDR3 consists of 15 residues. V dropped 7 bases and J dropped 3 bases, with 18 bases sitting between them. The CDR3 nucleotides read TGTGCCAGCATCGCAACCTTGGACAAGAAAGAGACCCAGTACTTC. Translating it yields CASIATLDKKETQYF.

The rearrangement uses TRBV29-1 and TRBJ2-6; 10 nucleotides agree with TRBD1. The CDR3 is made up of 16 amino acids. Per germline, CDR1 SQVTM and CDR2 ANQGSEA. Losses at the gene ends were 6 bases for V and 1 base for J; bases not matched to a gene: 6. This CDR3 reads CSVIGTGASGANVLTF. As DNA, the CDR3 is TGCAGCGTAATCGGGACAGGGGCGTCTGGGGCCAACGTCCTGACTTTC.

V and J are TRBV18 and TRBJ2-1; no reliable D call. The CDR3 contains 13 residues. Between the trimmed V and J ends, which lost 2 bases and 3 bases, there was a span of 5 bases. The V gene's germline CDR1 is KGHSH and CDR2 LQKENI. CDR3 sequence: CASSPGVYNEQFF. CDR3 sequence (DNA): TGTGCCAGCTCACCAGGGGTCTACAATGAGCAGTTCTTC.

CDR3 protein: CASSVAGRAHRQETQYF. The CDR3 DNA sequence: TGTGCCAGCAGCGTAGCTGGGAGGGCCCATCGCCAAGAGACCCAGTACTTC. This rearrangement joins TRBV9 to TRBJ2-5; 7 nucleotides line up with TRBD2. The CDR3 is 17 residues long. V shed 0 bases and J 1 base; nucleotides not matched to a gene: 9. Per the germline V gene, CDR1 is SGDLS and CDR2 is YYNGEE.

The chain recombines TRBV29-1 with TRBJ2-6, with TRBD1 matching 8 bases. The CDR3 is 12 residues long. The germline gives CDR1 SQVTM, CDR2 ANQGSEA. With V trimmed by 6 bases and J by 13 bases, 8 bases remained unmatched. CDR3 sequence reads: CSVLGQVSVLTF. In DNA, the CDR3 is TGCAGCGTGTTGGGACAGGTCTCGGTCCTGACTTTC. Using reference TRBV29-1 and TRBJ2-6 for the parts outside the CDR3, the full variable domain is SAVISQKPSRDICQRGTSLTIQCQVDSQVTMMFWYRQQPGQSLTLIATANQGSEATYESGFVIDKFPISRPNLTFSTLTVSNMSPEDSSIYLCSVLGQVSVLTFGAGSRLTVL.

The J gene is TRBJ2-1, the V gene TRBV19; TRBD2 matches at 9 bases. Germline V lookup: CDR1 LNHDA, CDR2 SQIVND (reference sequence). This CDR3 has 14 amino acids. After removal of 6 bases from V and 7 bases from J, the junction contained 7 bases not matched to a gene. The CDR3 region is CASRGSGSWNEQFF. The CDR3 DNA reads TGTGCCAGTAGGGGTAGCGGGAGCTGGAATGAGCAGTTCTTC.

CDR3 sequence reads: CASSENRMNTEAFF. The CDR3, as DNA: TGCGCCAGCAGCGAAAACAGGATGAACACTGAAGCTTTCTTT. The rearrangement joins TRBV4-3 to TRBJ1-1; D might be TRBD1 (5 bases). CDR1 and CDR2 from the germline V gene are LGHNA and YSLEER. Trimming took off 5 bases at V and 0 bases at J, with 10 bases between the two ends. The CDR3 sequence is 14 residues long.

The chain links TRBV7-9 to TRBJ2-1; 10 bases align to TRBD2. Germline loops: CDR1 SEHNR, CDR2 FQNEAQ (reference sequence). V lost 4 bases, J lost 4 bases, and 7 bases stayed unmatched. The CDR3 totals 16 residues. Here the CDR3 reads CASSSPLAGWYNEQFF. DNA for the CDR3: TGTGCCAGCAGCTCCCCACTAGCGGGATGGTACAATGAGCAGTTCTTC.

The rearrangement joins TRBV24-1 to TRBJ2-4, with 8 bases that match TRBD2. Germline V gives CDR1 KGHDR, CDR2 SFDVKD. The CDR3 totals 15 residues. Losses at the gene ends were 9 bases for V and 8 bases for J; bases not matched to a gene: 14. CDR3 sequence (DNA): TGTGCCACCTTCCCCCTGGAGCGGGAGACAGACATTCAGTACTTC. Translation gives CATFPLERETDIQYF.

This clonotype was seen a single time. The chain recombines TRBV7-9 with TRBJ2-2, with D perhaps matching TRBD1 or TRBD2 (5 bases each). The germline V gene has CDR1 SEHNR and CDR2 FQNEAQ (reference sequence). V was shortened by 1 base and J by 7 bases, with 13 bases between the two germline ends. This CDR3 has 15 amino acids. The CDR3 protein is CASSLGQGVSGELFF. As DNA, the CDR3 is TGTGCCAGCAGCTTAGGCCAGGGAGTAAGCGGGGAGCTGTTTTTT.

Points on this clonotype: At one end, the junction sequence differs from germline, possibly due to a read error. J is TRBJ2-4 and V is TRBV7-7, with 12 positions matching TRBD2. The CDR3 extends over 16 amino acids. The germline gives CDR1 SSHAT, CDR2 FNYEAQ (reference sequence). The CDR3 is CASSLATSGSRNIQYF. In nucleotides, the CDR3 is TGTGCTAGCAGCTTAGCGACTAGCGGGAGTAGGAACATTCAGTACTTC. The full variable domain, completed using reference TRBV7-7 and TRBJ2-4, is GAGVSQSPRYKVTKRGQDVTLRCDPISSHATLYWYQQALGQGPEFLTYFNYEAQPDKSGLPSDRFSAERPEGSISTLTIQRTEQRDSAMYRCASSLATSGSRNIQYFGAGTRLSVL.

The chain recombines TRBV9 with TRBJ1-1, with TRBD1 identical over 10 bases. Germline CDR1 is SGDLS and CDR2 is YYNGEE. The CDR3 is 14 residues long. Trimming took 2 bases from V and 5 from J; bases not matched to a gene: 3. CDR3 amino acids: CASSVGTGVTEAFF. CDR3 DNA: TGTGCCAGCAGCGTCGGGACAGGGGTTACTGAAGCTTTCTTT.

In DNA, the CDR3 is TGTGCCAGCAGGCCTACAGGGGCCTACGAGCAGTACTTC. Its translation: CASRPTGAYEQYF. The genes are TRBV14 and TRBJ2-7, with TRBD1 identical over 7 bases. The CDR3 totals 13 residues. Looked up from germline, CDR1 is SGHDN and CDR2 is FVKESK. Trimming at V came to 6 bases and at J to 2 bases, leaving 4 bases not matched to a gene.

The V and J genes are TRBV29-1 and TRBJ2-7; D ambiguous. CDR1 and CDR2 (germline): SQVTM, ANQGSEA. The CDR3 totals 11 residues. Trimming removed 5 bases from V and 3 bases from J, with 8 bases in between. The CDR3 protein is CSVLVLYEQYF. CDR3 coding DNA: TGCAGCGTTCTAGTTCTCTACGAGCAGTACTTC.

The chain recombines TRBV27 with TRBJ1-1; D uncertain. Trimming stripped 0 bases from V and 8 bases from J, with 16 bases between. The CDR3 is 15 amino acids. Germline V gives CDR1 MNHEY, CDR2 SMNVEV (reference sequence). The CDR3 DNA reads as TGTGCCAGCAGTTTATCGGCCACCATCGCGAGGGAAGCTTTCTTT. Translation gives CASSLSATIAREAFF.

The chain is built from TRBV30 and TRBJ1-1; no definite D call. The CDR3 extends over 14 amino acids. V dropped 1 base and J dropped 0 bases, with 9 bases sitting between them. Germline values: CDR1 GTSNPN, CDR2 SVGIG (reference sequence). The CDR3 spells CAWSGEGMNTEAFF. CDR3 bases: TGTGCCTGGAGTGGAGAAGGTATGAACACTGAAGCTTTCTTT.